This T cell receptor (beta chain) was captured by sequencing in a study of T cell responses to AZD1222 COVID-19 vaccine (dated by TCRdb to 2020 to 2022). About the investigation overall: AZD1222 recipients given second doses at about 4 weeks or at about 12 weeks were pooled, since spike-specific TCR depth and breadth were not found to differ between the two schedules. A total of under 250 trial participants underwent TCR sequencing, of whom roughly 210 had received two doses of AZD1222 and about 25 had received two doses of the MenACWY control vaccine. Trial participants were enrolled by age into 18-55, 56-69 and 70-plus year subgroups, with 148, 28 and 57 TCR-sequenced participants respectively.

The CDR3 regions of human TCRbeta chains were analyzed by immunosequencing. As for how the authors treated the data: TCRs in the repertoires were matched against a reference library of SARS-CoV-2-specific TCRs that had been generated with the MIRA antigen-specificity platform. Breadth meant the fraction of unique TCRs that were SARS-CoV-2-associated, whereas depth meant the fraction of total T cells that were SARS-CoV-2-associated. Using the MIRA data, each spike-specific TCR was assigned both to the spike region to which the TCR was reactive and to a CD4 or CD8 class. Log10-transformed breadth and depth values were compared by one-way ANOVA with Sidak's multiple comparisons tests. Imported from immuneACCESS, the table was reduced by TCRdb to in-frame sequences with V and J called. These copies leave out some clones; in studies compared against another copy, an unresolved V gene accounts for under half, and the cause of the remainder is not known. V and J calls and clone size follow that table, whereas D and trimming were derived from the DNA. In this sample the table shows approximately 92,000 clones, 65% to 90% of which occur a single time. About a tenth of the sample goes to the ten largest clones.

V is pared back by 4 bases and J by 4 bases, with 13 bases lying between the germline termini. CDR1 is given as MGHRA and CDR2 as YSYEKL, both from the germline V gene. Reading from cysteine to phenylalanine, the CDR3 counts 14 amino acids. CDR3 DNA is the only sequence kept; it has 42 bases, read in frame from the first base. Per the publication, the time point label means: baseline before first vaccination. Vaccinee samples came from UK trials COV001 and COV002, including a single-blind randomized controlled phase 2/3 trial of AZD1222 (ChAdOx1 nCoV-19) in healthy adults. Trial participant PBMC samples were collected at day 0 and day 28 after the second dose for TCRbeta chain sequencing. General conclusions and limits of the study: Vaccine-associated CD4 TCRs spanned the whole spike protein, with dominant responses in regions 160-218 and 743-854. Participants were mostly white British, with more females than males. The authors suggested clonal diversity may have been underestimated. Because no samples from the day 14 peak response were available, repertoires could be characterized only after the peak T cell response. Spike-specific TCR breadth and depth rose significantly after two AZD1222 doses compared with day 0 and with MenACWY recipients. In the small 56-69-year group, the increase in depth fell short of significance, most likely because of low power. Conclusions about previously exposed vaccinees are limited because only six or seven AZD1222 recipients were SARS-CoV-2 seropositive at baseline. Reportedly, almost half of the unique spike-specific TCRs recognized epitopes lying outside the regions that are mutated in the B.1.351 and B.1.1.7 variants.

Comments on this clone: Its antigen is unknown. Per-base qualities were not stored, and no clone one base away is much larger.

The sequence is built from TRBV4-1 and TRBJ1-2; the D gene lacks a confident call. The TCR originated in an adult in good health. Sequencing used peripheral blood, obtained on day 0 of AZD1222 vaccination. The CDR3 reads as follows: CASSPKDGPYGYTF. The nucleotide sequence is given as TGCGCCAGCAGCCCGAAGGACGGCCCCTATGGCTACACCTTC.